The 32 T cell receptor beta chains in this list originate from one sample, sequenced in a study of spatial heterogeneity in lung cancer. Indicated time point: sample taken at primary tumor resection. Material for sequencing was whole RNA from tumor, nontumor lung or frozen PBMC, left unsorted. TCRdb re-called the 5' RACE reads with MiXCR, one entry per CDR3 protein. The data contain 4,000 to 4,500 distinct CDR3 sequences, approximately 24% of them singletons. Sequencing used PBMCs, obtained at surgery. The receptors here all came from a female donor with early-stage non-small cell lung cancer.

This clonotype turned up a few times. Found in a library prepared for alpha chains, this beta chain is an off-target read, and its abundance has little meaning. V is TRBV2 and J is TRBJ2-7; TRBD2 matches at 9 bases. This CDR3 region has 14 residues. Germline lookup yields CDR1 SNHLY and CDR2 FYNNEI. With V trimmed by 7 bases and J by 2 bases, 6 bases remained unmatched. The CDR3 DNA reads TGTGCCAGCATGTTGACTAGCGGAACCTACGAGCAGTACTTC. Amino acids: CASMLTSGTYEQYF.

By proportion, this clonotype is medium-sized (0.01 to 0.1%). This beta chain is off target for a library built for alpha chains, so its abundance means little. The V gene is TRBV28, the J gene TRBJ2-4; D may be TRBD2 (5 bases). CDR3 length: 14 amino acids. Trimming removed 3 bases at V and 1 base at J, with 7 bases between. Germline assignment: CDR1 MDHEN and CDR2 SYDVKM. The CDR3 DNA reads TGTGCCAGCAGTTTTCGAGGGGCCAAAAACATTCAGTACTTC. It translates to CASSFRGAKNIQYF.

With regard to this clonotype: The library was prepared for alpha chains; this beta chain is a stray read, so its frequency means little. The rearrangement uses TRBV7-2 and TRBJ2-2, with D maybe TRBD2 (5 bases). The V gene lost 2 bases and the J gene lost 0 bases, with 10 bases spanning the gap. Per the germline V gene, CDR1 is SGHTA and CDR2 is FQGNSA. This CDR3 is built from 16 residues. In DNA, the CDR3 is TGTGCCAGCAGCTTAAGGAGCGGCGCGAACACCGGGGAGCTGTTTTTT. This codes for CASSLRSGANTGELFF.

For this clonotype: This beta chain came through as a stray read in a library set up for alpha chains, and its size says little. This CDR3 reads CSLASLGGNEQFF. DNA for the CDR3: TGCAGCCTTGCTTCGCTAGGGGGGAATGAGCAGTTCTTC. This sequence joins TRBV29-1 and TRBJ2-1, with D perhaps being TRBD1 or TRBD2 (6 bases each). The CDR3 runs 13 residues. In germline, CDR1 is SQVTM, CDR2 ANQGSEA. The V and J ends lost 8 bases and 7 bases respectively, with 18 bases between them.

This clonotype was observed a handful of times. This beta chain represents an off-target read in a library built for alpha chains; its size is of limited meaning. The chain is built from TRBV4-3 and TRBJ2-1, with 9 bases aligning to TRBD2. From germline, CDR1 is LGHNA and CDR2 YSLEER. Trimming at V came to 1 base and at J to 7 bases, leaving 11 bases not matched to a gene. The CDR3 loop spans 17 amino acids. CDR3 coding DNA: TGCGCCAGCAGCCAAGGACTAGCGGCAAGGGAAAGGAATGAGCAGTTCTTC. Encoded protein: CASSQGLAARERNEQFF.

Notes on this clonotype: This beta chain represents an off-target read in a library built for alpha chains; its size is of limited meaning. The chain recombines TRBV6-2 or TRBV6-3 with TRBJ2-4, with D perhaps matching TRBD2 (5 bases). CDR1 is MNHEY and CDR2 is SVGEGT in the germline V gene. Trimming stripped 6 bases from V and 0 bases from J, with 15 bases between. CDR3 length equals 16 residues. The CDR3 DNA follows: TGTGCCAGCAGAGCGAGGACTGCACTAGCCAAAAACATTCAGTACTTC. It yields the protein CASRARTALAKNIQYF.

This clonotype appeared a few times. This beta chain turned up in a library designed for alpha chains; as an off-target read, its abundance says little. CDR3 in amino acids: CASGTSQETQYF. CDR3 DNA: TGTGCCAGCGGGACTAGCCAAGAGACCCAGTACTTC. The chain links TRBV7-2 to TRBJ2-5; TRBD2 agrees at 8 bases. Germline lookup yields CDR1 SGHTA and CDR2 FQGNSA. This CDR3 has 12 residues. Trimming at V came to 8 bases and at J to 1 base, leaving 0 bases not matched to a gene.

This clonotype was picked up a small number of times. Within a library made for alpha chains, this beta chain is off target, and its count is uninformative. The chain links TRBV7-2 to TRBJ2-4, with D hard to call. The CDR3 is made up of 16 amino acids. V was trimmed by 1 base and J by 0 bases, leaving 10 bases between them. Germline loops: CDR1 SGHTA, CDR2 FQGNSA. CDR3 amino acids: CASSLGSGVAKNIQYF. The CDR3 DNA sequence: TGTGCCAGCAGCTTAGGCTCCGGCGTAGCCAAAAACATTCAGTACTTC.

A few counts support this clonotype. As an off-target read in a library built for alpha chains, this beta chain has a frequency of little significance. This sequence joins TRBV11-1 and TRBJ2-1; D uncertain. There are 13 residues in the CDR3. CDR1 and CDR2 (germline): SGHAT, FQDESV (reference sequence). The germline V and J ends were trimmed by 5 bases and 8 bases, with 13 bases remaining between them. The CDR3 reads CASSRVNFHEQFF. CDR3 sequence (DNA): TGTGCCAGCAGCCGAGTCAACTTCCATGAGCAGTTCTTC.

On this clonotype: Being off target in a library aimed at alpha chains, this beta chain has a size of little meaning. The V gene is TRBV12-3 or TRBV12-4, the J gene TRBJ2-1; 11 bases are a match to TRBD1. With V trimmed by 6 bases and J by 3 bases, 7 bases remained unmatched. This CDR3 is 16 amino acids long. The CDR3: CASRPTGTGGYNEQFF. The CDR3, as DNA: TGTGCCAGCAGGCCGACCGGGACAGGGGGCTACAATGAGCAGTTCTTC.

Turning to this clonotype: The library was designed around alpha chains, so this beta chain is a stray read whose abundance carries little weight. The chain recombines TRBV7-2 with TRBJ2-5, with 9 nucleotides matching TRBD1. Losses at the gene ends were 5 bases for V and 3 bases for J; bases not matched to a gene: 4. This CDR3 region has 14 residues. CDR1 SGHTA and CDR2 FQGNSA come from the germline V gene. CDR3 sequence reads: CASSLTGGEETQYF. As DNA, the CDR3 is TGTGCCAGCAGCCTAACAGGGGGCGAAGAGACCCAGTACTTC.

A remark on this clonotype: This beta chain came through as a stray read in a library set up for alpha chains, and its size says little. The genes are TRBV27 and TRBJ2-7; TRBD2 agrees at 8 bases. Germline CDR1 is MNHEY and CDR2 is SMNVEV (reference sequence). There are 14 residues in the CDR3. V trimming: 7 bases; J trimming: 6 bases; junction bases outside the gene matches: 11. DNA for the CDR3: TGTGCCAGCACCCCCACCGGGAGGGCCGGCGAGCAGTACTTC. Translated, it gives CASTPTGRAGEQYF.

This clonotype is judged medium-sized. This beta chain is a stray read from a library made for alpha chains; its abundance is not meaningful. This chain links TRBV29-1 with TRBJ2-1, with 9 bases that match TRBD1. The J segment lost 4 bases and the V segment lost 4 bases, leaving 14 bases of the junction unmatched. Germline V gives CDR1 SQVTM, CDR2 ANQGSEA. This CDR3 is 17 amino acids long. The CDR3 nucleotides are TGCAGCGTTGTTAGGATGGAGACAGGGGGAGGATACAATGAGCAGTTCTTC. This encodes CSVVRMETGGGYNEQFF.

This clonotype was counted a few times. This beta chain is off target for a library built for alpha chains, so its abundance means little. The chain couples TRBV7-6 to TRBJ2-2, with TRBD2 matching 9 bases. This CDR3 comprises 18 residues. CDR1 and CDR2 (germline): SGHVS, FNYEAQ. J gave up 1 base and V 5 bases, and 11 bases lay outside the gene matches. The CDR3 coding sequence is TGTGCCAGCAGCCAATACGCCCGACTAGCGGAGAACACCGGGGAGCTGTTTTTT. Translated, it gives CASSQYARLAENTGELFF. Filled out from reference TRBV7-6 and TRBJ2-2, the complete variable domain reads GAGVSQSPRYKVTKRGQDVALRCDPISGHVSLYWYRQALGQGPEFLTYFNYEAQQDKSGLPNDRFSAERPEGSISTLTIQRTEQRDSAMYRCASSQYARLAENTGELFFGEGSRLTVL.

Note on this clonotype: This beta chain lies outside the target of a library built for alpha chains; its clone size means little. This sequence joins TRBV29-1 and TRBJ2-7, with a weak D call TRBD1 (6 bases). V lost 0 bases, J lost 6 bases, and 12 bases lay in between. The CDR3 runs to 13 residues. Germline CDR1 SQVTM, CDR2 ANQGSEA. In DNA, the CDR3 is TGCAGCGTTGAAGATCTGAAGGGGGTCGAGCAGTACTTC. Amino acids: CSVEDLKGVEQYF.

Concerning this clonotype: This beta chain is a stray sequence in a library constructed for alpha chains; its clone size is not meaningful. The chain carries TRBV7-2 and TRBJ2-7; TRBD2 agrees at 14 bases. CDR3 length: 16 amino acids. Germline assignment: CDR1 SGHTA and CDR2 FQGNSA. The ends lost 5 bases at V and 2 bases at J; junction bases unmatched: 5. The CDR3 DNA is TGTGCCAGCAGCGCTGGGACTAGCGGGAGACCCTACGAGCAGTACTTC. Translation: CASSAGTSGRPYEQYF.

This clonotype has a handful of counts. This beta chain came through as a stray read in a library set up for alpha chains, and its size says little. The chain couples TRBV20-1 to TRBJ2-7, with D uncertain. Trimming pared 3 bases from V and 0 bases from J, leaving 12 bases between. The CDR3 has 14 residues. Germline assignment: CDR1 DFQATT and CDR2 SNEGSKA (reference sequence). CDR3 protein: CSASVARYSYEQYF. As DNA, the CDR3 is TGCAGTGCTAGTGTAGCAAGATACTCCTACGAGCAGTACTTC.

This clonotype counts as medium-sized. The library was prepared for alpha chains; this beta chain is a stray read, so its frequency means little. The gene calls are TRBV5-1 and TRBJ2-5; D is perhaps TRBD1 (6 bases). This CDR3 has 14 residues. V gave up 6 bases and J gave up 1 base, with 13 bases separating them. CDR1 SGHRS and CDR2 YFSETQ come from the germline V gene. In DNA form, the CDR3 reads TGCGCCAGCACTGGACAGAGGGCCCAAGAGACCCAGTACTTC. Translation: CASTGQRAQETQYF.

This clonotype counts as medium-sized (0.01 to 0.1%). Being off target in a library aimed at alpha chains, this beta chain has a size of little meaning. The chain is built from TRBV12-3 or TRBV12-4 and TRBJ2-1; 7 nucleotides align to TRBD2. Trimming cost V 5 bases and J 3 bases; bases outside gene matches: 10. The CDR3 loop spans 16 amino acids. CDR3 sequence reads: CASSLYGSGGYNEQFF. In nucleotides, the CDR3 is TGTGCCAGCAGTCTCTACGGGTCGGGAGGCTACAATGAGCAGTTCTTC.

This clonotype was detected a few times. Little can be read into the size of this beta chain, an off-target read in a library designed for alpha chains. CDR3 amino acids: CASSYFGGYTF. Written as DNA, the CDR3 is TGTGCCAGCAGTTACTTTGGTGGCTACACCTTC. V gene TRBV6-2 or TRBV6-3 combines with J gene TRBJ1-2; no reliable D call. Trimming left V 1 base short and J 7 bases short, with 4 bases between. Germline assignment: CDR1 MNHEY and CDR2 SVGEGT. The length of the CDR3 is 11 residues.

A few counts support this clonotype. This beta chain slipped into a library made for alpha chains as a stray read, so its size is not meaningful. The chain employs TRBV6-2 or TRBV6-3 and TRBJ2-7; 11 bases are shared with TRBD2. The CDR3 length is 15 residues. V trimming: 7 bases; J trimming: 3 bases; junction bases outside the gene matches: 8. The germline CDR1 and CDR2 sequences are MNHEY and SVGEGT. The CDR3 bases are TGTGCCAGCACCCCACCGACTAGCGGGAACTACGAGCAGTACTTC. It is translated as CASTPPTSGNYEQYF.

By share of the sample, this clonotype is medium-sized (0.01 to 0.1%). For a library built for alpha chains, this beta chain is a stray read; little rests on its size. This rearrangement joins TRBV10-3 to TRBJ2-3; 8 positions agree with TRBD2. With 2 bases clipped from V and 3 bases from J, the junction kept 4 bases outside the gene matches. CDR3 length: 15 residues. Germline values: CDR1 ENHRY, CDR2 SYGVKD. The CDR3 DNA reads as TGTGCCATCAGTGAGGCTCGGGGGGGAACAGATACGCAGTATTTT. This gives the protein CAISEARGGTDTQYF.

This clonotype ranks as medium-sized. The size of this beta chain means little, since it is a stray read in a library made for alpha chains. The V and J genes are TRBV5-4 and TRBJ2-7; 16 bases fit TRBD2. Germline V gene lookup returns CDR1 SGHNT and CDR2 YYREEE (reference sequence). This CDR3 is built from 16 residues. J lost 6 bases, V lost 4 bases, and 7 bases had no gene match. As DNA, the CDR3 is TGTGCCAGCAGCGCCGGGACTAGCGGGAGGGCAGGCGAGCAGTACTTC. Translated, it gives CASSAGTSGRAGEQYF.

A remark on this clonotype: Little can be read into the size of this beta chain, an off-target read in a library designed for alpha chains. The chain is built from TRBV9 and TRBJ2-7, with 8 bases identical to TRBD1. CDR1 and CDR2 (germline): SGDLS, YYNGEE. Trimming at V came to 0 bases and at J to 2 bases, leaving 4 bases not matched to a gene. The CDR3 spans 15 residues. CDR3 DNA sequence: TGTGCCAGCAGCGTAGGGGGACAGGCTACCTACGAGCAGTACTTC. It specifies CASSVGGQATYEQYF.

This clonotype has a handful of counts. Within a library made for alpha chains, this beta chain is off target, and its count is uninformative. This chain uses TRBV24-1 with TRBJ2-3; D is ambiguous. There are 17 residues in the CDR3. Trimming shortened V by 2 bases and J by 0 bases, and 14 bases separated the two germline ends. Germline V lookup: CDR1 KGHDR, CDR2 SFDVKD. In nucleotides, the CDR3 is TGTGCCACCAGTGATTCTACCAGCCCAACTAGCACAGATACGCAGTATTTT. Its protein product is CATSDSTSPTSTDTQYF.

For this clonotype: This beta chain represents an off-target read in a library built for alpha chains; its size is of limited meaning. V is TRBV2 and J is TRBJ2-6; D gene uncertain. The CDR3 spans 13 residues. The germline V gene has CDR1 SNHLY and CDR2 FYNNEI. The V end was cut by 2 bases, the J end by 1 base, with 0 bases between. The CDR3 nucleotides read TGTGCCAGCAGTGAATCTGGGGCCAACGTCCTGACTTTC. Its protein is CASSESGANVLTF.

This clonotype showed up just a few times. Because this beta chain is a stray read in a library intended to capture alpha chains, its abundance should not be given much weight. J is TRBJ2-5 and V is TRBV2, with TRBD2 matching over 7 bases. The germline V gene has CDR1 SNHLY and CDR2 FYNNEI. V dropped 6 bases and J dropped 7; count of bases not matched to a gene: 14. CDR3 length equals 15 residues. The CDR3 loop reads CASRVGRLAAPTQYF. The CDR3 region has the DNA TGTGCCAGCAGGGTGGGGCGTCTAGCGGCGCCGACCCAGTACTTC. Based on the CDR3 plus reference TRBV2 and TRBJ2-5, the full variable domain is EPEVTQTPSHQVTQMGQEVILRCVPISNHLYFYWYRQILGQKVEFLVSFYNNEISEKSEIFDDQFSVERPDGSNFTLKIRSTKLEDSAMYFCASRVGRLAAPTQYFGPGTRLLVL.

This clonotype was observed a few times. This beta chain turned up in a library designed for alpha chains; as an off-target read, its abundance says little. The V call is TRBV18, the J call TRBJ2-1; the match to TRBD1 covers 7 bases. The CDR3 length is 15 residues. Per germline, CDR1 KGHSH and CDR2 LQKENI. Trimming took 3 bases from V and 0 from J; bases not matched to a gene: 2. The chain's CDR3 is CASSPPGGSYNEQFF. The CDR3 nucleotides read TGTGCCAGCTCACCGCCAGGGGGCTCCTACAATGAGCAGTTCTTC.

This clonotype is labeled as medium-sized. This beta chain is an off-target read within a library intended for alpha chains, so its frequency means little. The chain joins TRBV23-1 to TRBJ2-7, with D unclear. TRBV23-1 has ORF status, its function being uncertain. This CDR3 region has 14 residues. The ends were cut back, 4 bases at V and 2 bases at J, with 12 bases in the middle. This chain's CDR3 is CASSLQKSAYEQYF. The CDR3 DNA sequence: TGCGCCAGCAGTCTTCAGAAATCGGCCTACGAGCAGTACTTC.

Concerning this clonotype: A library prepared for alpha chains yielded this beta chain as an off-target read; its size is of little meaning. This chain links TRBV7-2 with TRBJ2-4; tentatively, D is TRBD1 (6 bases). The V and J ends lost 5 bases and 4 bases respectively, with 18 bases between them. This CDR3 has 16 amino acids. Germline CDR1 reads SGHTA; CDR2 reads FQGNSA. The CDR3 coding sequence is TGTGCCAGCAGCATGACCCGGGACACACTTAAAAACATTCAGTACTTC. The encoded protein is CASSMTRDTLKNIQYF.

This clonotype was recorded a few times. The library was built for alpha chains, so this beta chain is an off-target read and its size means little. The chain combines TRBV7-8 with TRBJ2-5, with D maybe TRBD2 (5 bases). The CDR3 covers 16 residues. The V end lost 0 bases, the J end lost 5 bases, and 16 bases lay between the germline ends. Germline lookup yields CDR1 SGHVS and CDR2 FQNEAQ. CDR3 in DNA: TGTGCCAGCAGCTTAGCCGGGGTCCGCAGTCGGGAGACCCAGTACTTC. Amino acid sequence: CASSLAGVRSRETQYF.

A few counts support this clonotype. This beta chain is an unintended read in a library built for alpha chains; its size means little. The CDR3 DNA is TGTGCCACCAGCAGGGGACGGGATCCCTACGAGCAGTACTTC. Amino acid sequence: CATSRGRDPYEQYF. J is TRBJ2-7 and V is TRBV15; D tentatively fits TRBD1 or TRBD2 (5 bases each). This CDR3 spans 14 amino acids. Deletions cut 3 bases from V and 2 bases from J, with 11 bases between. Germline V gives CDR1 LNHNV, CDR2 YYDKDF (reference sequence). Using reference TRBV15 and TRBJ2-7 for the parts outside the CDR3, the full variable domain is DAMVIQNPRYQVTQFGKPVTLSCSQTLNHNVMYWYQQKSSQAPKLLFHYYDKDFNNEADTPDNFQSRRPNTSFCFLDIRSPGLGDTAMYLCATSRGRDPYEQYFGPGTRLTVT.